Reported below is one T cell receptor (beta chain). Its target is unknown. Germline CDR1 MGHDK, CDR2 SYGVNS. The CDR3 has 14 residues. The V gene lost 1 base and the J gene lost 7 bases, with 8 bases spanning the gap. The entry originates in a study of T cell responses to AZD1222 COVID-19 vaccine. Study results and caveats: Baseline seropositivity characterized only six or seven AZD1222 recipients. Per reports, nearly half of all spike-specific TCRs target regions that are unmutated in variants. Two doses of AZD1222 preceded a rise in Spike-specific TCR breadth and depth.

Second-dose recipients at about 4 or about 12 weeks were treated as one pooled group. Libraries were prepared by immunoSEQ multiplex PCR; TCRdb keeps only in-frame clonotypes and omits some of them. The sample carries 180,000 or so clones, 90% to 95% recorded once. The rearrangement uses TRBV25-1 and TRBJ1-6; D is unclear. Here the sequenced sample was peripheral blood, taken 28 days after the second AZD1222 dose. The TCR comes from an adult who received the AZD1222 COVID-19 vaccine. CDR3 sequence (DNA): TGTGCCAGCAGTGAATCTGGGTACAATTCACCCCTCCACTTT. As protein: CASSESGYNSPLHF. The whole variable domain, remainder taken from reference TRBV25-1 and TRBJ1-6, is EADIYQTPRYLVIGTGKKITLECSQTMGHDKMYWYQQDPGMELHLIHYSYGVNSTEKGDLSSESTVSRIRTEHFPLTLESARPSHTSQYLCASSESGYNSPLHFGNGTRLTVT.